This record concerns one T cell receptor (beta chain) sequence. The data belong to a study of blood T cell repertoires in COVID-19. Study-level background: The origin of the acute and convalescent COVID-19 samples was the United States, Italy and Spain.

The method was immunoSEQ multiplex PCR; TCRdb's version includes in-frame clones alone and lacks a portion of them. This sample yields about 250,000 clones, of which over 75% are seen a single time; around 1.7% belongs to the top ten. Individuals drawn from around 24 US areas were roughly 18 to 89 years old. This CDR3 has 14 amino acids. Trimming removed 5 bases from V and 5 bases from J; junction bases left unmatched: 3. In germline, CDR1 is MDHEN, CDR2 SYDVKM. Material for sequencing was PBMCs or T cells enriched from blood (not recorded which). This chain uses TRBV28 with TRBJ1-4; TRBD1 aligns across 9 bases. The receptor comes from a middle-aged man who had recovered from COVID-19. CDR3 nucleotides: TGTGCCAGCAGTACCGACAGGGGGAATGAAAAACTGTTTTTT. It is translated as CASSTDRGNEKLFF.